The source of this T cell receptor beta chain is a study of blood T cell repertoires in COVID-19 (dated by TCRdb to 2020 to 2022). With respect to the entire study: Samples covering the acute and convalescent phases of COVID-19 were provided by collaborators in the United States, Italy and Spain. The prospective study material was composed of cDNA or gDNA derived from T cells, B-cell-depleted T cells, or PBMCs. Subjects who had been exposed to COVID-19, were actively infected with it, or had recovered from it provided the deeply sampled blood TCRbeta repertoires that made up the dataset. The repertoires were made available in a free public database intended to serve as a resource for research on the immune response to SARS-CoV-2. The samples were drawn from the first 160 participants of the ongoing ImmuneRACE study and from some 1,300 subjects provided by 6 global collaborators. The sample metadata nearly always contained a de-identified subject ID, COVID-19 status, age in years and sex. Where available, HLA class I and class II types were taken from metadata supplied by the sample provider and were not determined by assay-based typing. Findings and caveats that apply to the study as a whole: The amount of clinical and demographic metadata varied by source and participant and was provided uncurated.

Notes on this clone: Its antigen specificity is not known. The record has no base qualities; no much larger clone is one base away.

One collaborating source in Seattle enrolled patients while the patients were actively infected and followed the patients over time throughout the course of disease. Each collaborating institution followed its own protocols to collect whole blood in K2EDTA tubes. For TCRbeta analysis, collaborators shipped samples as frozen whole blood, isolated PBMCs, or DNA extracted from either of those sample types. The immunoSEQ Assay, a bias-controlled multiplex PCR, was used to amplify TCRbeta CDR3 regions from genomic DNA. Concerning the study's data processing: Within the assay, amplification of reference gene primers was used to estimate how many nucleated cells each sample contained. Sequence reads were collapsed and filtered to measure the absolute abundance of every unique TCRbeta CDR3 rearrangement. For each sample, productive Simpson clonality was calculated as the square root of Simpson's diversity index over productive rearrangements. This immuneACCESS table, as held by TCRdb, lists in-frame sequences with V and J called but not all clones. Of the missing ones, under half trace to an unresolved V gene in checked studies; the others have no known cause. That table is the source of V, J and clone size, and D and trimming were worked out from the DNA. The sample data list some 87,000 clones, and about 87% of these were observed just once. Clones ranked in the top ten supply 4.2% of the sample.

The TCR originated in a human donor with COVID-19, enrolled during active disease. The donor label of this sample is uncertain. The sample consisted of peripheral blood.

The CDR3 here reads CASSEGQSSYNEQFF. The DNA is TGTGCCAGCAGTGAAGGACAGAGCTCCTACAATGAGCAGTTCTTC. The V and J segments used are TRBV6-4 and TRBJ2-1; the D region possibly corresponds to TRBD1 (6 bases align). The CDR3 measures 15 amino acids from cysteine to phenylalanine. Only the CDR3 DNA is retained, 45 bases long and in frame from the first base. The germline ends are 9 bases apart after V is trimmed by 3 bases and J by 0 bases. Looking up the germline V gene yields CDR1 MRHNA and CDR2 SNTAGT.